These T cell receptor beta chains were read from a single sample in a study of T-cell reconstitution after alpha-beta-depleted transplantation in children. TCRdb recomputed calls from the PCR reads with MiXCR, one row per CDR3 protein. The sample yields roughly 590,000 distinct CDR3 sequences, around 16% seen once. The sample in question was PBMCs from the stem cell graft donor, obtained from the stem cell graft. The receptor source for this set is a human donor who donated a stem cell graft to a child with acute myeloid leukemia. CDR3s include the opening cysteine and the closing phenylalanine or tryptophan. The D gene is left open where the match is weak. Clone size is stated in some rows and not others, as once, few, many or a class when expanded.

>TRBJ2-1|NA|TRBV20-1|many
CSAGPPGRGGNEQFF
TGCAGTGCTGGGCCCCCGGGCAGGGGGGGCAATGAGCAGTTCTTC
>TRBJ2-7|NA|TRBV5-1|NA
CASSDRFGSYEQYF
TGCGCCAGCAGCGACAGGTTTGGGTCCTACGAGCAGTACTTC
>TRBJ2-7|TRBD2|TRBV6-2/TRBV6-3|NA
CASSYSPSGGLEQYF
TGTGCCAGCAGTTACTCGCCTAGCGGGGGTCTGGAGCAGTACTTC
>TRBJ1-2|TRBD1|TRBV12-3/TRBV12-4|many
CASRRDRGYGYTF
TGTGCCAGCAGACGGGACAGGGGCTATGGCTACACCTTC
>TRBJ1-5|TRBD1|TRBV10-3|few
CAISESIVITGVRNQPQHF
TGTGCCATCAGTGAGTCGATAGTGATTACAGGGGTCCGCAATCAGCCCCAGCATTTT
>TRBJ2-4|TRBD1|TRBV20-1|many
CSAIQGSAKNIQYF
TGCAGTGCTATACAGGGGTCAGCCAAAAACATTCAGTACTTC
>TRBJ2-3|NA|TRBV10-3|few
CAISATALPPGDTQYF
TGTGCCATCAGTGCGACGGCCCTACCCCCCGGAGATACGCAGTATTTT
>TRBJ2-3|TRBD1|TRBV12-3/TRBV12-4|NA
CASSLIGQGPDTQYF
TGTGCCAGCAGTTTAATCGGACAGGGCCCAGATACGCAGTATTTT
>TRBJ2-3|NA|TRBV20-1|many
CSARAGGSPEFTQYF
TGCAGTGCTAGAGCGGGCGGATCGCCGGAATTCACGCAGTATTTT
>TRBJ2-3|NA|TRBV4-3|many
CASSPFPGADTQYF
TGCGCCAGCAGCCCTTTCCCGGGGGCAGATACGCAGTATTTT
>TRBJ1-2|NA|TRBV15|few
CATSRDQGGGDGYTF
TGTGCCACCAGCAGAGATCAGGGAGGAGGCGATGGCTACACCTTC
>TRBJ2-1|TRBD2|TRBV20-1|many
CSAVAGRDYNEQFF
TGCAGTGCCGTCGCAGGGAGGGACTACAATGAGCAGTTCTTC
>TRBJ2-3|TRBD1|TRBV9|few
CASSVFGGGTGDTDTQYF
TGTGCCAGCAGCGTATTTGGAGGCGGGACAGGGGACACAGATACGCAGTATTTT
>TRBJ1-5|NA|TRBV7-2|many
CASSLPGVAQPQHF
TGTGCCAGCAGCCTTCCAGGGGTGGCTCAGCCCCAGCATTTT
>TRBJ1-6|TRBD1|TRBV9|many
CASSVSLRQGDSPLHF
TGTGCCAGCAGCGTAAGCCTGAGACAGGGTGATTCACCCCTCCACTTT
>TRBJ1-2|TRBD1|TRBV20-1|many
CSAPNTGAPLHGYTF
TGCAGTGCTCCTAACACAGGGGCACCTCTCCATGGCTACACCTTC
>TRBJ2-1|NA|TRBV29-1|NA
CSVSDFEQFF
TGCAGCGTTTCTGACTTTGAGCAGTTCTTC
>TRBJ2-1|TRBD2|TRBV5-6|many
CASSWEGQGEQFF
TGTGCCAGCAGCTGGGAGGGTCAGGGTGAGCAGTTCTTC
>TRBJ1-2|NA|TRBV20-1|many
CSARDLGSSHYGYTF
TGCAGTGCTAGAGATTTGGGGAGTTCCCACTATGGCTACACCTTC
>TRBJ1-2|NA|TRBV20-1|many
CSARDPKNYGYTF
TGCAGTGCTCGGGACCCAAAGAACTATGGCTACACCTTC
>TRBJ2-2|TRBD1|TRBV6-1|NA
CASSEVRPGGNGELFF
TGTGCCAGCAGTGAAGTACGGCCAGGGGGCAACGGGGAGCTGTTTTTT
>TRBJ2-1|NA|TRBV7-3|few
CASSIAPGVQFF
TGTGCCAGCAGCATTGCACCGGGGGTGCAGTTCTTC
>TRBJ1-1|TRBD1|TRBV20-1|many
CSARRDRDTEAFF
TGCAGTGCTCGCCGGGACAGGGACACTGAAGCTTTCTTT
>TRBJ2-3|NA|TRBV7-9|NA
CASSQKQGNLADTQYF
TGTGCCAGCAGCCAAAAACAGGGCAATTTGGCAGATACGCAGTATTTT
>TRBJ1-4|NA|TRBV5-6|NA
CASSERWGSGRRNEKLFF
TGTGCCAGCAGCGAGAGGTGGGGGAGCGGACGGAGAAATGAAAAACTGTTTTTT
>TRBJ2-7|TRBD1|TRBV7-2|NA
CASSLARQGRGDQYF
TGTGCCAGCAGCTTAGCTAGACAGGGTAGAGGCGACCAGTACTTC
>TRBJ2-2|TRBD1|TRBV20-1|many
CSAPGTGRATGELFF
TGCAGTGCGCCAGGGACAGGGAGGGCGACCGGGGAGCTGTTTTTT
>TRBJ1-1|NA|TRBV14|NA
CASSPIGWSMEAFF
TGTGCCAGCAGCCCGATCGGGTGGTCGATGGAAGCTTTCTTT
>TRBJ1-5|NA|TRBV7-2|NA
CASSEDSGGNQPQHF
TGTGCCAGCAGCGAGGATAGTGGGGGCAATCAGCCCCAGCATTTT
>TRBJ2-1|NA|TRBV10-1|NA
CASSLSLDTQQFF
TGCGCCAGCAGCCTTTCCCTGGATACCCAGCAGTTCTTC
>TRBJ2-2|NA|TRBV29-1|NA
CSVEAAPPSTGELFF
TGCAGCGTTGAAGCGGCCCCCCCCTCCACCGGGGAGCTGTTTTTT
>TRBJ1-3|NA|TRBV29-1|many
CSVEELGGNTIYF
TGCAGCGTTGAAGAATTGGGAGGAAACACCATATATTTT
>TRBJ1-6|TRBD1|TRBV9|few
CASSAGTGGVNSPLHF
TGTGCCAGCAGCGCCGGGACAGGTGGGGTTAATTCACCCCTCCACTTT
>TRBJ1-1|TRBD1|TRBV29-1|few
CSVEVTGGDEAFF
TGCAGCGTTGAAGTTACAGGGGGCGATGAAGCTTTCTTT
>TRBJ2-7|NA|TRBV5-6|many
CASSEWGWWEQYF
TGTGCCAGCAGCGAATGGGGCTGGTGGGAGCAGTACTTC
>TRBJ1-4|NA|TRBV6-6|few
CASSYAGEKLFF
TGTGCCAGCAGTTACGCGGGGGAAAAACTGTTTTTT
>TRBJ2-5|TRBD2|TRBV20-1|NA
CRARSGTSGGTLQETQYF
TGCAGGGCGAGAAGCGGGACTAGCGGGGGGACTCTCCAAGAGACCCAGTACTTC
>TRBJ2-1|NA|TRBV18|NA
CASSPIRYNEQFF
TGTGCCAGCTCACCAATCCGGTACAATGAGCAGTTCTTC
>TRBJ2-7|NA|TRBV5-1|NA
CASSPPGSYEQYF
TGCGCCAGCAGCCCCCCGGGGTCCTACGAGCAGTACTTC
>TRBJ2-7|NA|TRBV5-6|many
CASRNRVYEQYF
TGTGCCAGCAGGAACAGGGTCTACGAGCAGTACTTC
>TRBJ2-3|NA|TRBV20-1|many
CRPGRPPTDTQYF
TGCAGGCCTGGGAGGCCTCCCACAGATACGCAGTATTTT
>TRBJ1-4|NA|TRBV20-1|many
CSATSIGGEKLFF
TGCAGTGCTACCTCTATTGGAGGGGAAAAACTGTTTTTT